Following are 2 T cell receptor beta chains from one sample sequenced in a study of blood T cell repertoires in COVID-19. TCRdb keeps only in-frame clones here, not all; method: immunoSEQ multiplex PCR. The sample shows about 140,000 clones, 88% of them seen only once. The sequenced sample consisted of peripheral blood. The receptors here all came from a human donor with COVID-19, enrolled during active disease. The donor label of this sample is uncertain.

The gene calls are TRBV5-4 and TRBJ1-1; D may be TRBD1 (6 bases). Looked up from germline, CDR1 is SGHNT and CDR2 is YYREEE (reference sequence). The germline V and J ends were trimmed by 2 bases and 6 bases, with 11 bases remaining between them. The CDR3 sequence is 13 residues long. DNA for the CDR3: TGTGCCAGCAGCTTACAGGGTGTTCCTGAAGCTTTCTTT. Translation: CASSLQGVPEAFF.

The chain combines TRBV13 with TRBJ1-1; 9 bases fit TRBD1. The ends lost 5 bases at V and 4 bases at J; junction bases unmatched: 5. The CDR3 spans 14 residues. CDR1 is PRHDT, CDR2 FYEKMQ, per germline (reference sequence). The DNA of the CDR3 is TGTGCCAGCAGCCACAGGGGGCTGGGCACTGAAGCTTTCTTT. Translation gives CASSHRGLGTEAFF.